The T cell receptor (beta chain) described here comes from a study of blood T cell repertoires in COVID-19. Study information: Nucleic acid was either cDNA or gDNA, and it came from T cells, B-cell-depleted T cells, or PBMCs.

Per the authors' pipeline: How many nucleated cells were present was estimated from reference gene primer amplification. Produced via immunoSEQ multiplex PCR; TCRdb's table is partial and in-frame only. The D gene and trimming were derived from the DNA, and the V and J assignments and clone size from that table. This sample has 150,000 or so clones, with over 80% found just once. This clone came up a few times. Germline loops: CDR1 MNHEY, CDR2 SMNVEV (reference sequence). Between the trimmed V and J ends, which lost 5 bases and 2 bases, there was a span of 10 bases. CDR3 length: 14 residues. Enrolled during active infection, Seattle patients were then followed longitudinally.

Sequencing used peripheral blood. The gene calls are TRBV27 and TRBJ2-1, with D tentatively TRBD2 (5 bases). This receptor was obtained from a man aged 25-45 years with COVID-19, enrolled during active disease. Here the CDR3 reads CASSDRDTYNEQFF. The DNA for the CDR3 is TGTGCCAGCAGTGACCGGGATACCTACAATGAGCAGTTCTTC.